This T cell receptor beta chain stems from a study of T-cell memory formation after mild COVID-19. Broader study findings: Day 37-peaking second-wave clones had unconfirmed SARS-CoV-2 specificity.

The CDR3 is 15 residues long. The V end lost 2 bases, the J end lost 4 bases, and 11 bases lay between the germline ends. The germline V gene has CDR1 MGHRA and CDR2 YSYEKL. A note on this clonotype: The antigen is not known.

TCRdb reprocessed the 5' RACE reads with MiXCR, giving one entry per CDR3 protein. The sample includes hundreds of thousands of distinct CDR3 sequences, roughly an eighth seen only once; the top ten take approximately 21%. The sequenced sample consisted of PBMCs or a T cell subset sorted from them (not recorded which). This chain links TRBV4-1 with TRBJ2-2, with a tentative D call TRBD2 (5 bases). The clonotype comes from a man aged 18-30 years who had mild COVID-19 (a few samples of this study predate the infection). Cell type and time point are not known. The CDR3 coding sequence is TGCGCCAGCAGCCAACGGGGATTGGGCACCGGGGAGCTGTTTTTT. Residues: CASSQRGLGTGELFF.